The rows below give T cell receptor beta chains drawn from one sample of a study of T cells after yellow fever vaccination. TCRdb reanalysed the 5' RACE reads using MiXCR and keeps one entry per CDR3 protein. The sample gives 300,000 or so distinct CDR3 sequences, under 15% of which show up once; about 0.51% is in the top ten. Here the sequenced sample was CD4+ T cells sorted from PBMCs, taken 45 days after the yellow fever booster vaccination. These receptors were obtained from a man in his thirties or forties who received the YFV17D yellow fever vaccine. Both conserved end residues are part of each CDR3. Each record gives: V gene, J gene, CDR3 protein.

>TRBV6-5|TRBJ2-3
CASSFRQIGATDTQYF
>TRBV29-1|TRBJ2-3
CSAKLGLKTDTQYF
>TRBV6-1|TRBJ1-5
CASTSRQRDQPQHF
>TRBV11-2|TRBJ2-7
CASSVTYEQYF
>TRBV20-1|TRBJ2-3
CSALLAGATDTQYF
>TRBV20-1|TRBJ2-2
CSANSAGAGTGELFF
>TRBV4-3|TRBJ2-1
CASSQVNLDNEQFF
>TRBV3-1|TRBJ1-5
CASSRQFLEQPQHF
>TRBV15|TRBJ2-7
CATSSFPIGPVYEQYF
>TRBV20-1|TRBJ1-1
CSAPYGIPFF
>TRBV24-1|TRBJ2-7
CATSDPRQGGREQYF
>TRBV20-1|TRBJ1-1
CSAPGTLNTEAFF
>TRBV20-1|TRBJ2-5
CSARGIKKETQYF
>TRBV5-1|TRBJ1-1
CASSLSRGVGTEAFF
>TRBV7-2|TRBJ2-4
CASSPEGAKNIQYF
>TRBV7-2|TRBJ2-1
CASSSYAGYNEQFF
>TRBV4-2|TRBJ1-4
CASSQDSHRSSEKLFF
>TRBV14|TRBJ2-5
CASSQGSLQETQYF
>TRBV20-1|TRBJ2-7
CSASPPGRAYEQYF
>TRBV7-9|TRBJ2-7
CASSLGYEIGSPYEQYF
>TRBV6-5|TRBJ2-5
CASSYSGVGQETQYF
>TRBV2|TRBJ2-5
CASSDVAKETQYF
>TRBV7-8|TRBJ2-2
CASSTTGSGELFF
>TRBV2|TRBJ2-1
CASSETGFLSYNEQFF
>TRBV11-2|TRBJ2-4
CASSLQLAGNIQYF
>TRBV18|TRBJ2-5
CASSPYASGRGETQYF
>TRBV4-2|TRBJ2-5
CASQSSSGQETQYF
>TRBV12-3/TRBV12-4|TRBJ1-4
CASNQQGKNEKLFF
>TRBV4-3|TRBJ2-1
CASSQVFSGRLNEQFF
>TRBV5-1|TRBJ1-5
CRPNQPQHF
>TRBV6-5|TRBJ2-1
CASSYSRVIANEQFF
>TRBV5-1|TRBJ2-5
CASSYSVAGETQYF
>TRBV14|TRBJ2-2
CASSRQGAPTGELFF
>TRBV20-1|TRBJ2-3
CSASRGGRTDTQYF
>TRBV12-3/TRBV12-4|TRBJ2-2
CASSFSGRVPGELFF
>TRBV7-2|TRBJ2-7
CASSGGPTSGEQYF
>TRBV7-2|TRBJ2-7
CASSLSANTYEQYF
>TRBV5-1|TRBJ2-3
CASSLSAADTQYF
>TRBV7-6|TRBJ2-5
CASSLTGPKETQYF
>TRBV12-3/TRBV12-4|TRBJ1-6
CASSSSYTGVGSPLHF
>TRBV19|TRBJ2-5
CASSPPQGTFGTQYF
>TRBV20-1|TRBJ1-2
CSATDRGGYGYTF
>TRBV20-1|TRBJ2-3
CSASPTGNSGRAFTDTQYF
>TRBV21-1|TRBJ2-7
CASSKKDSYSYEQYF
>TRBV20-1|TRBJ2-1
CSALTSGREVFF
>TRBV5-1|TRBJ2-6
CASSRDAGPSSGANVLTF
>TRBV7-8|TRBJ2-7
CASSRTSGDYEQYF
>TRBV4-2|TRBJ2-1
CASSQDRWMDEQFF
>TRBV14|TRBJ1-2
CASSQGPGRLYGYTF